The count of the clone carrying this TCR beta chain is one. Its antigen is unidentified. The assay was immunoSEQ multiplex PCR, and TCRdb's table has in-frame clones only and misses some. The data contain 75,000 to 90,000 clones, roughly 86% of them singletons. Germline loops: CDR1 LGHDT, CDR2 YNNKEL (reference sequence). CDR3 length: 14 amino acids. Trimming took off 0 bases at V and 4 bases at J, with 7 bases between the two ends. These data originate in a study of T cell responses to AZD1222 COVID-19 vaccine. Study summary: Doses given second, at about 4 or about 12 weeks, were pooled. Study-level results: Donors in the cohort were predominantly white British and more often female, and clonal diversity was possibly underestimated.

The chain recombines TRBV3-1 (or the pseudogene TRBV3-2) with TRBJ2-1, with D hard to call. Sequencing used peripheral blood, obtained on day 0 of AZD1222 vaccination. The sequence was obtained from an adult in good health. CDR3 nucleotides: TGTGCCAGCAGCCAAGAGCATCTATACAATGAGCAGTTCTTC. Translation gives CASSQEHLYNEQFF.